What follows are 2 T cell receptor beta chains derived from one specimen sequenced in a study of blood T cells in healthy people across ages. A second PCR of about 6 to 11 cycles used a sample-barcoded 5' primer and a J-beta primer mix. MiXCR was run by TCRdb on the 5' RACE reads, yielding one entry per CDR3 protein. Of approximately 810,000 distinct CDR3 sequences in the sample, 25% to 35% were seen once. The sample taken for sequencing was blood. The receptors originated from a woman of 80 years or more in good health.

This clonotype was observed once. This sequence may be a read error, since a much larger clone differs from it by one base. The chain has TRBV28 and TRBJ2-1; D perhaps matches TRBD2 (7 bases). Germline V lookup: CDR1 MDHEN, CDR2 SYDVKM. The CDR3 spans 15 residues. Trimming removed 2 bases from V and 9 bases from J, with 17 bases in between. The CDR3 loop is CASSLRGSGGGEQFF. CDR3 nucleotide sequence: TGTGCCAGCAGTTTAAGGGGGTCTGGCGGGGGTGAGCAGTTCTTC.

This clonotype has only a few counts. An end of the junction does not agree with germline; a read error may underlie this. The chain recombines TRBV6-5 with TRBJ2-4, with unresolved D. Looked up from germline, CDR1 is MNHEY and CDR2 is SVGAGI. The length of the CDR3 is 13 residues. The CDR3 bases are TGTGCCAGCAGTTCACCCTCGATAAACATTCGGTACTTC. The encoded protein is CASSSPSINIRYF.